Below are 22 T cell receptor beta chains sequenced from a single sample in a study of spatial heterogeneity in lung cancer (dated by TCRdb to the late 2010s). The time point label corresponds to: sample taken at primary tumor resection. TCR sequencing used whole RNA extracted from tumor and nontumor lung tissue, or from cryopreserved PBMC samples, without cell sorting. Receptor libraries were prepared by 5' RACE. TCRdb shows the sequencer as NextSeq 500. Through fastp at Q25 and MiXCR, TCRdb rebuilt clones from the public reads, retaining in-frame beta chains. For every CDR3 protein sequence, its rows merge into one entry that carries the most common genes and DNA. This sample holds 90,000 to 95,000 distinct CDR3 sequences; 9.5% to 15% were observed only once. The leading ten clones occupy 35% to 50% of the sample. Sequenced here: PBMCs, sampled at surgery. The receptor source for this set is a male donor with early-stage non-small cell lung cancer.

This clonotype was seen a few times. This chain connects TRBV6-6 to TRBJ1-1; 8 nucleotides agree with TRBD1. This CDR3 contains 17 residues. With 5 bases clipped from V and 1 base from J, the junction kept 12 bases outside the gene matches. Germline CDR1 MNHNY, CDR2 SVGAGI (reference sequence). CDR3 loop: CASSGGQARVRNTEAFF. CDR3 in DNA: TGTGCCAGCAGTGGGGGACAGGCTAGGGTCCGGAACACTGAAGCTTTCTTT.

This clonotype was recorded a few times. The V and J genes are TRBV9 and TRBJ2-5, with D unclear. This CDR3 comprises 10 residues. CDR1 and CDR2 (germline): SGDLS, YYNGEE. Trimming left V 2 bases short and J 6 bases short, with 2 bases between. In DNA, the CDR3 is TGTGCCAGCAGCGTCAAGACCCAGTACTTC. Translation: CASSVKTQYF.

The chain couples TRBV10-3 to TRBJ1-4; D is ambiguous. Trimming stripped 4 bases from V and 6 bases from J, with 9 bases between. This CDR3 spans 13 amino acids. Germline CDR1 and CDR2: ENHRY and SYGVKD. In DNA form, the CDR3 reads TGTGCCATCAGTGTGAGGGCTGATGAAAAACTGTTTTTT. Translating gives CAISVRADEKLFF.

Ten or more counts support this clonotype. V gene TRBV2 combines with J gene TRBJ2-7, with D perhaps given as TRBD1 or TRBD2 (6 bases each). Trimming removed 2 bases from V and 3 bases from J, with 14 bases in between. The CDR3 is 15 amino acids. Germline values: CDR1 SNHLY, CDR2 FYNNEI. The CDR3 loop reads CASSESGGGNYEQYF. CDR3 DNA: TGTGCCAGCAGTGAATCTGGAGGGGGGAACTACGAGCAGTACTTC.

This clonotype appeared a few times. This chain connects TRBV5-4 to TRBJ2-7, with D perhaps TRBD1 or TRBD2 (6 bases each). The CDR3 totals 16 residues. Per germline, CDR1 SGHNT and CDR2 YYREEE (reference sequence). The germline V and J ends were trimmed by 1 base and 1 base, with 15 bases remaining between them. CDR3 sequence: CASSLFTGARSYEQYF. CDR3 in DNA: TGTGCCAGCAGCTTGTTCACGGGGGCGAGGTCCTACGAGCAGTACTTC.

This clonotype has just a few counts. The gene calls are TRBV28 and TRBJ2-5; D gene ambiguous. Trimming took 3 bases from V and 4 from J, leaving 12 bases between them. Per the germline V gene, CDR1 is MDHEN and CDR2 is SYDVKM. The length of the CDR3 is 14 residues. For the CDR3, the DNA is TGTGCCAGCAGTTTTGTCTCCAACTTAGAGACCCAGTACTTC. It specifies CASSFVSNLETQYF.

The chain couples TRBV4-2 to TRBJ2-1, with D tentatively TRBD1 or TRBD2 (5 bases each). The CDR3 contains 16 residues. Between the trimmed V and J ends, which lost 1 base and 2 bases, there was a span of 12 bases. Germline CDR1 reads LGHNA; CDR2 reads YNFKEQ. As DNA, the CDR3 is TGTGCCAGCAGCCAAGGCGAGGGGATTACCTACAATGAGCAGTTCTTC. This translates into CASSQGEGITYNEQFF.

This chain uses TRBV7-2 with TRBJ2-1, with no clear D. Trimming cost V 5 bases and J 5 bases, with 10 bases left between them. There are 13 residues in the CDR3. Germline values: CDR1 SGHTA, CDR2 FQGNSA. CDR3: CASSPWSHNEQFF. CDR3 nucleotide sequence: TGTGCCAGCAGCCCGTGGAGCCACAATGAGCAGTTCTTC.

J is TRBJ1-6 and V is TRBV7-6, with 9 bases identical to TRBD1. Germline assignment: CDR1 SGHVS and CDR2 FNYEAQ. The CDR3 runs 14 residues. The V and J ends lost 6 bases and 9 bases, in that order; junction bases with no gene match: 6. Here the CDR3 DNA reads TGTGCCAGCAGAGAAACAGGGGGCGGTTCACCCCTCCACTTT. It encodes CASRETGGGSPLHF.

The rearrangement links TRBV2 to TRBJ1-1; D uncertain. Germline CDR1 reads SNHLY; CDR2 reads FYNNEI. Trimming cost V 6 bases and J 1 base, with 9 bases left between them. This CDR3 is built from 13 residues. The CDR3 is CASRASGNTEAFF. The CDR3 coding sequence is TGTGCCAGCAGGGCTTCAGGGAACACTGAAGCTTTCTTT.

Only a few counts were recorded for this clonotype. The V gene is TRBV20-1, the J gene TRBJ1-2; possibly TRBD1 for D (5 bases). In germline, CDR1 is DFQATT, CDR2 SNEGSKA (reference sequence). CDR3 length: 13 residues. V lost 4 bases to trimming and J lost 5 bases, with 14 bases between them. This CDR3 reads CSATRDDGYGYTF. For the CDR3, the DNA is TGCAGTGCTACCCGGGACGACGGGTATGGCTACACCTTC.

This clonotype was counted only a few times. This rearrangement joins TRBV7-2 to TRBJ2-3; D not certain. V was trimmed by 4 bases and J by 5 bases, leaving 10 bases between them. Germline V gene sequence: CDR1 SGHTA, CDR2 FQGNSA. The CDR3 is made up of 13 amino acids. CDR3 sequence (DNA): TGTGCCAGCAGCTCCCCATGGTTAGATACGCAGTATTTT. It is translated as CASSSPWLDTQYF.

This chain connects TRBV12-3 or TRBV12-4 to TRBJ1-2; no clear D gene. CDR3 length: 13 residues. Trimming removed 8 bases at V and 3 bases at J, with 13 bases between. The CDR3, as DNA: TGTGCCAGCCAGTCAACAGACGACTATGGCTACACCTTC. It codes for CASQSTDDYGYTF.

This clonotype was recorded at least ten times. The genes are TRBV27 and TRBJ2-3; TRBD1 is a possible D gene (5 bases). CDR3 size: 15 residues. The germline gives CDR1 MNHEY, CDR2 SMNVEV (reference sequence). V lost 3 bases, J lost 3 bases, and 13 bases lay in between. In nucleotides, the CDR3 is TGTGCCAGCAGTTTCGACAGTAAGGAGACAGATACGCAGTATTTT. Its protein is CASSFDSKETDTQYF.

The table lists this clonotype with a few counts. This chain links TRBV7-8 with TRBJ2-5; D uncertain. CDR3 length: 17 amino acids. With 0 bases removed from V and 0 bases from J, the gap between germline ends came to 14 bases. In germline, CDR1 is SGHVS, CDR2 FQNEAQ. CDR3 amino acids: CASSLAFFDRYQETQYF. CDR3 nucleotides: TGTGCCAGCAGCTTAGCGTTTTTCGATCGTTACCAAGAGACCCAGTACTTC.

This clonotype occurred a few times. V usage is TRBV3-1 and J usage is TRBJ1-3; a possible D gene is TRBD1 (6 bases). This CDR3 region has 15 residues. The V gene's germline CDR1 is LGHDT and CDR2 YNNKEL (reference sequence). V was trimmed by 0 bases and J by 4 bases, leaving 10 bases between them. The CDR3 nucleotides are TGTGCCAGCAGCCAAGATCCAGGGGCCGGAAACACCATATATTTT. Translation: CASSQDPGAGNTIYF.

This clonotype was picked up a small number of times. The gene calls are TRBV7-3 and TRBJ2-1; perhaps TRBD2 as D (8 bases). Germline lookup yields CDR1 SGHTA and CDR2 FQGTGA. V gave up 5 bases and J gave up 8 bases, with 19 bases separating them. The CDR3 is made up of 15 amino acids. CDR3 DNA sequence: TGTGCCAGCAGCCCGGGAGGGACAGATTGGGATGAGCAGTTCTTC. It encodes CASSPGGTDWDEQFF.

V and J are TRBV3-1 and TRBJ2-7; 9 bases are shared with TRBD2. V lost 1 base, J lost 5 bases, and 6 bases stayed unmatched. CDR3 size: 15 residues. In germline, CDR1 is LGHDT, CDR2 YNNKEL (reference sequence). The CDR3 region has the DNA TGTGCCAGCAGCCAAGGGCCTAGCGGGACCGACGAGCAGTACTTC. Its translation: CASSQGPSGTDEQYF.

The genes are TRBV4-3 and TRBJ2-5, with 8 nucleotides matching TRBD1. Germline lookup yields CDR1 LGHNA and CDR2 YSLEER. This CDR3 is built from 16 residues. Germline trimming cut 1 base from V and 7 bases from J; bases unmatched to any gene: 11. The CDR3 sequence: CASSQGSRTGQGTQYF. CDR3 DNA: TGCGCCAGCAGCCAAGGCTCGAGGACAGGGCAGGGGACCCAGTACTTC.

The chain uses TRBV6-2 or TRBV6-3 and TRBJ1-5; possible D gene TRBD1, 5 bases. Germline assignment: CDR1 MNHEY and CDR2 SVGEGT. CDR3 length: 15 amino acids. V lost 2 bases and J 7 bases, leaving 15 bases between the germline ends. This chain's CDR3 is CASSYPGGGVQPQHF. The CDR3 DNA is TGTGCCAGCAGTTACCCTGGTGGAGGGGTGCAGCCCCAGCATTTT.

This clonotype was seen repeatedly, ten times or more. The chain is built from TRBV29-1 and TRBJ1-1, with 9 nucleotides matching TRBD1. The CDR3 covers 13 residues. Per the germline V gene, CDR1 is SQVTM and CDR2 is ANQGSEA. V was pared by 7 bases and J by 5 bases, with 8 bases of the junction left unmatched. The CDR3 loop reads CSAHRGQRTEAFF. The CDR3 region has the DNA TGCAGCGCTCACAGGGGGCAAAGGACTGAAGCTTTCTTT.

The chain links TRBV20-1 to TRBJ2-1; 9 bases are a match to TRBD1. The V and J ends lost 3 bases and 3 bases, in that order; junction bases with no gene match: 9. CDR1 is DFQATT, CDR2 SNEGSKA, per germline (reference sequence). CDR3 length: 16 residues. CDR3 region: CSASRTGQGNYNEQFF. CDR3 bases: TGCAGTGCTAGCAGAACGGGACAGGGTAACTACAATGAGCAGTTCTTC.